In this sample, the clone carrying this TCR beta chain turned up many times. Its antigen is undetermined. TCRdb recomputed calls from the 5' RACE reads with MiXCR, one row per CDR3 protein. The table lists more than 150,000 distinct CDR3 sequences, 15% to 20% of them singletons. This specimen belongs to a study of CD8 T cells in ankylosing spondylitis. The CDR3 is made up of 14 amino acids. Trimming took 6 bases from V and 4 from J; bases not matched to a gene: 6. Study outcomes and limitations: Relatively scarce in peripheral blood, disease-linked clones were CD8+.

Source material: blood, either unsorted or a sorted T cell fraction (not recorded which). This TCR derives from a male donor aged 10-29 years with ankylosing spondylitis or in good health (not recorded which). The chain couples TRBV12-3 or TRBV12-4 to TRBJ2-5; 9 bases are a match to TRBD2. Here the CDR3 DNA reads TGTGCCAGCAGGGACAGCGGGAGGCGAGAGACCCAGTACTTC. Encoded protein: CASRDSGRRETQYF.